Reported below is one T cell receptor beta chain. The method was immunoSEQ multiplex PCR; TCRdb's version includes in-frame clones alone and lacks a portion of them. The table records 160,000 or so clones, about 86% of them present only once. This sample was taken from a study of blood T cell repertoires in COVID-19. Study-level information: Collection of acute and convalescent COVID-19 samples took place in the United States, Italy and Spain.

V lost 6 bases, J lost 6 bases, and 17 bases lay in between. This CDR3 is 14 amino acids long. Per the germline V gene, CDR1 is ENHRY and CDR2 is SYGVKD. The sequence came from a woman aged 80 or older with acute or convalescent COVID-19. J is TRBJ1-1 and V is TRBV10-3; D call uncertain. What was sequenced was peripheral blood. This chain's CDR3 is CAISHAEVKAEAFF. The CDR3 DNA reads TGTGCCATCAGCCACGCAGAGGTTAAGGCTGAAGCTTTCTTT.